The clone carrying this T cell receptor beta chain was recorded many times. The CDR3 is 13 residues long. V was pared by 4 bases and J by 4 bases, with 10 bases between. Germline assignment: CDR1 SGHTA and CDR2 FQGNSA. The sample comes from a study of T cell repertoires in cytomegalovirus infection. TCRdb re-called the reads with MiXCR, one entry per CDR3 protein. The profile covers 97,000 or so distinct CDR3 sequences, with approximately 15% appearing a single time and roughly 8% taken by the ten largest. Sequencing was carried out using PBMCs. The chain employs TRBV7-2 and TRBJ1-1; D gene unclear. This receptor was taken from a human donor in good health (CMV status not recorded). Some clones in this sample may be carry-over from other donors' samples. Written as DNA, the CDR3 is TGTGCCAGCAGCTCGGGAATCTTCACTGAAGCTTTCTTT. This translates into CASSSGIFTEAFF. The full variable domain, with the rest looked up from reference TRBV7-2 and TRBJ1-1, is GAGVSQSPSNKVTEKGKDVELRCDPISGHTALYWYRQSLGQGLEFLIYFQGNSAPDKSGLPSDRFSAERTGGSVSTLTIQRTQQEDSAVYLCASSSGIFTEAFFGQGTRLTVV.